The 18 T cell receptor beta chains presented below share a single source sample, sequenced in a study of T cells in Graves' hyperthyroidism and ophthalmopathy. Regions amplified from RNA transcripts were the TCR beta CDR3 regions. Primed by the HTBI set, a first-round RT-PCR was run on the TCR CDR3. Each CDR3 protein gets one entry after TCRdb re-called the multiplex PCR reads with MiXCR. The sample has some 700,000 distinct CDR3 sequences, around 16% seen once; the top ten hold around 15%. The sample consisted of blood. The receptor source for this set is a man aged 50 to 59 with Graves' hyperthyroidism.

Points on this clonotype: This CDR3 is missing its conserved last phenylalanine or tryptophan, likely due to a read error. The chain couples TRBV6-5 to TRBJ1-2; D gene ambiguous. V was shortened by 0 bases and J by 5 bases, with 13 bases between the two germline ends. The CDR3 covers 15 residues. CDR1 is MNHEY, CDR2 SVGAGI, per germline. The CDR3 coding sequence is TGTGCCAGCAGTTACTCGGGTGTGGCCAAGTATGGCTACACCGTC. Translating gives CASSYSGVAKYGYTV.

As concerns this clonotype: One end of the junction is discordant with germline, which a read error may explain. The V gene is TRBV30, the J gene TRBJ2-7, with D possibly TRBD2 on 6 matching bases. The CDR3 is 10 residues long. CDR1 GTSNPN and CDR2 SVGIG come from the germline V gene (reference sequence). The CDR3 bases are TGTGCCGGGAGGCCAGGGGAGCAGTACTTC. This encodes CAGRPGEQYF.

This clonotype occurred many times. This chain joins TRBV27 and TRBJ2-7, with TRBD1 matching over 8 bases. Trimming took 3 bases from V and 3 from J; bases not matched to a gene: 7. This CDR3 has 15 amino acids. CDR1 and CDR2 (germline): MNHEY, SMNVEV (reference sequence). The CDR3 protein is CASSFTGGNYYEQYF. CDR3 bases: TGTGCCAGCAGTTTTACAGGGGGGAACTACTACGAGCAGTACTTC.

V gene TRBV10-2 combines with J gene TRBJ1-2; possibly TRBD1 for D (5 bases). V lost 2 bases to trimming and J lost 4 bases, with 11 bases between them. The CDR3 has 14 amino acids. CDR1 is WSHSY, CDR2 SAAADI, per germline. The CDR3 DNA is TGCGCCAGCAGTGAGAATGGAGGGGCCTATGGCTACACCTTC. Translated, it gives CASSENGGAYGYTF.

The sample holds a few counts of this clonotype. The chain uses TRBV29-1 and TRBJ2-3; TRBD2 agrees at 7 bases. There are 14 residues in the CDR3. V was clipped by 6 bases and J by 0 bases; unmatched bases: 6. In germline, CDR1 is SQVTM, CDR2 ANQGSEA. The CDR3 nucleotides are TGCAGCGTGTCACTAGCGAAAAGCACAGATACGCAGTATTTT. Protein product: CSVSLAKSTDTQYF.

In its sample, this clonotype was seen many times. V usage is TRBV20-1 and J usage is TRBJ1-5; D might be TRBD1 (6 bases). V was clipped by 6 bases and J by 2 bases, with 14 bases between them. The CDR3 sequence is 14 residues long. Germline V gene sequence: CDR1 DFQATT, CDR2 SNEGSKA (reference sequence). CDR3 sequence (DNA): TGCAGTGCGAAACAGGGATCCGGCAATCAGCCCCAGCATTTT. Translating gives CSAKQGSGNQPQHF.

This clonotype was found many times. V usage is TRBV11-3 and J usage is TRBJ1-2, with D perhaps matching TRBD1 (5 bases). Germline lookup yields CDR1 SGHNT and CDR2 YENEEA. The CDR3 extends over 16 amino acids. The V end lost 4 bases, the J end lost 3 bases, and 18 bases lay between the germline ends. The CDR3 coding sequence is TGTGCCAGCAGCTCCCGGAGGGCAGGGAGGGACTATGGCTACACCTTC. This sequence encodes CASSSRRAGRDYGYTF.

In this sample, this clonotype turned up a few times. The DNA for the CDR3 is TGTGCCAGCAGTTTAACCCCCGCCTACGAGCAGTACTTC. This translates into CASSLTPAYEQYF. This sequence joins TRBV27 and TRBJ2-7; unclear D gene. Germline V gene sequence: CDR1 MNHEY, CDR2 SMNVEV (reference sequence). The CDR3 is 13 residues long. Trimming stripped 2 bases from V and 2 bases from J, with 7 bases between.

The chain uses TRBV9 and TRBJ2-1, with 9 bases that match TRBD2. The CDR3 runs 15 residues. With 3 bases clipped from V and 8 bases from J, the junction kept 9 bases outside the gene matches. Germline values: CDR1 SGDLS, CDR2 YYNGEE. CDR3 residues: CASSASGTSFDEQFF. The CDR3 region has the DNA TGTGCCAGCAGCGCCTCCGGGACTAGCTTCGATGAGCAGTTCTTC. The variable domain in full, completed from reference TRBV9 and TRBJ2-1, reads DSGVTQTPKHLITATGQRVTLRCSPRSGDLSVYWYQQSLDQGLQFLIQYYNGEERAKGNILERFSAQQFPDLHSELNLSSLELGDSALYFCASSASGTSFDEQFFGPGTRLTVL.

This clonotype was counted a few times. Here the CDR3 DNA reads TGTGCCAGCAGGAACCCTTCGGGGGGGGCGCGTTTTAATACGCAGTATTTT. This gives the protein CASRNPSGGARFNTQYF. The chain recombines TRBV28 with TRBJ2-3, with TRBD2 identical over 8 bases. J gave up 7 bases and V 6 bases, and 18 bases lay outside the gene matches. Per the germline V gene, CDR1 is MDHEN and CDR2 is SYDVKM. CDR3 length equals 17 residues.

The chain couples TRBV20-1 to TRBJ2-7; TRBD2 matches 10 bases. The germline CDR1 and CDR2 sequences are DFQATT and SNEGSKA (reference sequence). Trimming cost V 1 base and J 3 bases; bases outside gene matches: 6. This CDR3 region has 15 residues. In DNA, the CDR3 is TGCAGTGCTAGAGCCGAGCGGGAGGGCCTCTACGAGCAGTACTTC. Translating it yields CSARAEREGLYEQYF.

This clonotype was recorded many times. V gene TRBV3-1 combines with J gene TRBJ1-1; D is ambiguous. The CDR3 extends over 14 amino acids. V was shortened by 0 bases and J by 0 bases, with 5 bases between the two germline ends. Germline values: CDR1 LGHDT, CDR2 YNNKEL (reference sequence). CDR3 amino acids: CASSQDLVNTEAFF. For the CDR3, the DNA is TGTGCCAGCAGCCAAGATCTGGTGAACACTGAAGCTTTCTTT.

The V and J genes are TRBV29-1 and TRBJ2-7; 7 nucleotides line up with TRBD1. CDR3 length: 13 residues. CDR1 is SQVTM, CDR2 ANQGSEA, per germline. V gave up 4 bases and J gave up 6 bases; unmatched junction bases: 9. For the CDR3, the DNA is TGCAGCGTTGGCGACAGGGCCCCCTCCGAGCAGTACTTC. It yields the protein CSVGDRAPSEQYF.

The table lists this clonotype with many counts. The chain uses TRBV19 and TRBJ2-2; 7 bases are a match to TRBD2. The CDR3 extends over 15 amino acids. Germline V gives CDR1 LNHDA, CDR2 SQIVND (reference sequence). With V trimmed by 6 bases and J by 0 bases, 4 bases remained unmatched. The CDR3 DNA reads TGTGCCAGTAGACCGGGACTATCGAACACCGGGGAGCTGTTTTTT. This encodes CASRPGLSNTGELFF.

The rearrangement uses TRBV19 and TRBJ2-3; TRBD2 agrees at 9 bases. The V and J ends lost 0 bases and 5 bases, in that order; junction bases with no gene match: 3. This CDR3 region has 15 residues. From germline, CDR1 is LNHDA and CDR2 SQIVND (reference sequence). The CDR3 coding sequence is TGTGCCAGTAGTATAGATCTAGCGGGATTAGATACGCAGTATTTT. Encoded protein: CASSIDLAGLDTQYF.

The V and J genes are TRBV30 and TRBJ1-3; D call uncertain. The CDR3 extends over 15 amino acids. Trimming pared 2 bases from V and 0 bases from J, leaving 11 bases between. Germline CDR1 and CDR2: GTSNPN and SVGIG (reference sequence). CDR3 sequence (DNA): TGTGCCTGGAGTTTTGTGTCTTACTCTGGAAACACCATATATTTT. Residues: CAWSFVSYSGNTIYF.

This clonotype has just a few counts. This chain joins TRBV5-8 and TRBJ1-6; 7 bases agree with TRBD1. The CDR3 has 15 residues. Germline assignment: CDR1 SGHTS and CDR2 YDEGEE. J lost 8 bases, V lost 3 bases, and 8 bases had no gene match. The CDR3 loop reads CASSSGTVRHSPLHF. The CDR3 nucleotides are TGTGCCAGCAGCTCAGGGACAGTACGCCATTCACCCCTCCACTTT.

This clonotype was seen only a few times. This chain connects TRBV19 to TRBJ2-3; 7 bases agree with TRBD2. The CDR3 is made up of 13 amino acids. The trim removed 6 bases at V and 4 bases at J, leaving 4 bases unmatched. Looked up from germline, CDR1 is LNHDA and CDR2 is SQIVND (reference sequence). The DNA of the CDR3 is TGTGCCAGTAGCCCTGCGGGAGCAGATACGCAGTATTTT. Its protein product is CASSPAGADTQYF.